This T cell receptor (beta chain) was documented in a study of shared clonotypes between healthy human individuals. Per germline, CDR1 SGHVS and CDR2 FQNEAQ. Trimming took 0 bases from V and 5 from J; bases not matched to a gene: 3. The CDR3 contains 14 residues. Clones were sequenced by immunoSEQ multiplex PCR, and TCRdb holds only the in-frame ones, with some missing. The table includes millions of clones, around nine tenths detected once. The chain combines TRBV7-8 with TRBJ1-1; the match to TRBD1 covers 7 bases. The clonotype was recovered from a man younger than 30 in good health. Sequencing was performed on naive CD4+ T cells sorted from blood. The subset here: CD45RA+ positively selected. The CDR3 nucleotides read TGTGCCAGCAGCTTAGCCAGGGGGTGGACTGAAGCTTTCTTT. Protein product: CASSLARGWTEAFF.